This T cell receptor beta chain comes out of a study of T cells in Graves' hyperthyroidism and ophthalmopathy. Overall study: Peripheral blood was secured at the point of initial diagnosis, before any treatment.

Germline CDR1 is PRHDT and CDR2 is FYEKMQ (reference sequence). Germline trimming cut 3 bases from V and 6 bases from J; bases unmatched to any gene: 7. The CDR3 loop spans 15 amino acids. What was amplified from RNA transcripts were TCR beta CDR3 regions. The primer set for the first-round RT-PCR of the TCR CDR3 was HTBI. TCRdb analysed the multiplex PCR reads with MiXCR anew, one entry per CDR3 protein. Among hundreds of thousands of distinct CDR3 sequences listed, around 20% were seen once. Sequencing input: blood. This TCR was recovered from a young man with Graves' ophthalmopathy. The genes are TRBV13 and TRBJ2-3; 9 nucleotides match TRBD2. Here the CDR3 DNA reads TGTGCCAGCAGCTTCGGGACTAGCTTTGGGGATACGCAGTATTTT. Protein sequence: CASSFGTSFGDTQYF.